This T cell receptor beta chain was recorded in a study of cytomegalovirus exposure and HLA in healthy donors. In the study overall: T cells numbering around 200 million yielded around 120 million unique TCR beta sequences in an earlier analysis.

With regard to this clone: An end of the junction differs from the germline gene, which may be a read error.

Germline values: CDR1 SNHLY, CDR2 FYNNEI. The CDR3 runs 13 residues. It was with 60 Vbeta and 13 Jbeta primers that the PCR ran. Assay: immunoSEQ multiplex PCR; the TCRdb copy retains only in-frame clones and omits some. The sample has 90,000 to 140,000 clones, nearly 85% seen once; the top ten hold 6% to 7.5%. Input material: PBMCs. This rearrangement joins TRBV2 to TRBJ1-2; D ambiguous. This TCR was sampled from a man aged 18 to 35 in good health and CMV-seronegative. CDR3 bases: TGTACCAGCAGCCCCCGGTTTTTCTATGGCTACACCTTC. Protein: CTSSPRFFYGYTF.